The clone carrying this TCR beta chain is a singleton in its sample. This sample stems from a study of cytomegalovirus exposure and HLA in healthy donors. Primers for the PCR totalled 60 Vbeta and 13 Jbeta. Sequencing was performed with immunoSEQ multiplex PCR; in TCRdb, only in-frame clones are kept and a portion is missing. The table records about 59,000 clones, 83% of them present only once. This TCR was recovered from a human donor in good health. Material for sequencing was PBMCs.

The CDR3 sequence is CASSFSGPTTGGQETQYF. CDR3 nucleotide sequence: TGCGCCAGCAGCTTTTCTGGGCCAACTACAGGGGGTCAAGAGACCCAGTACTTC. J is TRBJ2-5 and V is TRBV5-1; TRBD1 aligns across 8 bases. CDR3 length: 18 residues. Germline CDR1 reads SGHRS; CDR2 reads YFSETQ. Germline trimming cut 2 bases from V and 2 bases from J; bases unmatched to any gene: 14.